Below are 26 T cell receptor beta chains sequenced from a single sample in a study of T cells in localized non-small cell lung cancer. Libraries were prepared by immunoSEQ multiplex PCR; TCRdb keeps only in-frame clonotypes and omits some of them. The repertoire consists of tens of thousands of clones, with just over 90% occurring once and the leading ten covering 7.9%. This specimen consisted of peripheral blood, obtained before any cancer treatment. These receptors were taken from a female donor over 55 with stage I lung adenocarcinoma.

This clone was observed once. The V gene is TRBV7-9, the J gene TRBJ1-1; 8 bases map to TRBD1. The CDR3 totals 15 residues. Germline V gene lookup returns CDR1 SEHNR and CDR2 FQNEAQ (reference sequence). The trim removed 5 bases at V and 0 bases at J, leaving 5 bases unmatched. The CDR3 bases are TGTGCCAGCAGCCCCCCGGGACAGGTGAACACTGAAGCTTTCTTT. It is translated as CASSPPGQVNTEAFF.

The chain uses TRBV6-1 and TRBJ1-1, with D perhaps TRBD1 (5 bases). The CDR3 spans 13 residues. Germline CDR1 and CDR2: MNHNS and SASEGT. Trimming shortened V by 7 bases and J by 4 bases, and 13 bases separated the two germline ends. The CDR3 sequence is CASKRGVATEAFF. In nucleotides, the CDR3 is TGTGCCAGCAAACGAGGGGTAGCCACTGAAGCTTTCTTT.

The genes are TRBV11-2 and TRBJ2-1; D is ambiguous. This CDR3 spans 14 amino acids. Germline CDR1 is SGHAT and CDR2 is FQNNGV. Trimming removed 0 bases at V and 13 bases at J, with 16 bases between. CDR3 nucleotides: TGTGCCAGCAGCTTAGATCGTCCGCCGGCCTTCCAGTTCTTC. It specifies CASSLDRPPAFQFF.

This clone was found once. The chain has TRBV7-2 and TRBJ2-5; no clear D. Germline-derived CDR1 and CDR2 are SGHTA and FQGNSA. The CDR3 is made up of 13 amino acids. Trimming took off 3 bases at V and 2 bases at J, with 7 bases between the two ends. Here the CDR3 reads CASSFFGQETQYF. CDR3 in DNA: TGTGCCAGCAGCTTTTTTGGGCAAGAGACCCAGTACTTC.

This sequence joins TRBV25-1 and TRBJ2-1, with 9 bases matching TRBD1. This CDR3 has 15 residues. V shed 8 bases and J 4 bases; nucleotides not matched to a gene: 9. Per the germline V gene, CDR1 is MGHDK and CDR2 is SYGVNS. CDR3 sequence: CASSSDRGFYNEQFF. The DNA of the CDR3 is TGTGCCAGCTCTAGTGACAGGGGGTTTTACAATGAGCAGTTCTTC.

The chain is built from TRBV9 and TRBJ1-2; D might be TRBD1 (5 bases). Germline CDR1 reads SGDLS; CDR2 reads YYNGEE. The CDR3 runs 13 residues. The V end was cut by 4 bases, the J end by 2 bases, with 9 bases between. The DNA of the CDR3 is TGTGCCAGCAGCACCCGGGACAACTATGGCTACACCTTC. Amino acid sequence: CASSTRDNYGYTF.

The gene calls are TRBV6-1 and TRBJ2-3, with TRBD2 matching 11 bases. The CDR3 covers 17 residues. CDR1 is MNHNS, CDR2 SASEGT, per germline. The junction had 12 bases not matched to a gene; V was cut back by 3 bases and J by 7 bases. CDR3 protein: CASSELGLAGGRNTQYF. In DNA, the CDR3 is TGTGCCAGCAGTGAGCTGGGCCTAGCGGGGGGCCGCAATACGCAGTATTTT.

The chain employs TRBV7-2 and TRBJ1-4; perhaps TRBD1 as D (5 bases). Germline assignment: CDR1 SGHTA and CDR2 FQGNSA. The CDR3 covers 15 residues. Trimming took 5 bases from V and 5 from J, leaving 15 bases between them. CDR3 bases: TGTGCCAGCAGCCGTTCCAGGGTCTCCAATGAAAAACTGTTTTTT. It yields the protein CASSRSRVSNEKLFF.

CDR3: CASSAAGRLYGYTF. CDR3 nucleotides: TGTGCCAGTAGTGCAGCGGGACGTCTCTATGGCTACACCTTC. This chain joins TRBV19 and TRBJ1-2, with a tentative D call TRBD1 (5 bases). CDR3 size: 14 residues. Trimming took off 5 bases at V and 4 bases at J, with 14 bases between the two ends. CDR1 is LNHDA, CDR2 SQIVND, per germline (reference sequence).

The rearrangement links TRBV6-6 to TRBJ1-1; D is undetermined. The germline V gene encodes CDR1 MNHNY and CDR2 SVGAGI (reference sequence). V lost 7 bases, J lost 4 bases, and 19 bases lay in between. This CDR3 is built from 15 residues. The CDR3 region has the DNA TGTGCCAGCACCCCCCCGACGCCCCAGGTCACTGAAGCTTTCTTT. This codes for CASTPPTPQVTEAFF.

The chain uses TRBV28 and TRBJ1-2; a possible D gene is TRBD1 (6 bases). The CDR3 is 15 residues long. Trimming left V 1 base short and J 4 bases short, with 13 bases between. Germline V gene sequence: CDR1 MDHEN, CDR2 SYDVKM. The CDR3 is CASSLYPTGTYGYTF. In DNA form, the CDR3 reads TGTGCCAGCAGTTTATACCCTACAGGGACCTATGGCTACACCTTC.

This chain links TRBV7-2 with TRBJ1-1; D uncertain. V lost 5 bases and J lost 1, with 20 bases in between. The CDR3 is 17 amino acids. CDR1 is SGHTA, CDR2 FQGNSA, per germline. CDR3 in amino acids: CASSPRPTTPANTEAFF. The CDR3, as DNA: TGTGCCAGCAGCCCACGGCCTACGACACCGGCGAACACTGAAGCTTTCTTT. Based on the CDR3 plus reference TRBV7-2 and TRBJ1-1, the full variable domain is GAGVSQSPSNKVTEKGKDVELRCDPISGHTALYWYRQSLGQGLEFLIYFQGNSAPDKSGLPSDRFSAERTGGSVSTLTIQRTQQEDSAVYLCASSPRPTTPANTEAFFGQGTRLTVV.

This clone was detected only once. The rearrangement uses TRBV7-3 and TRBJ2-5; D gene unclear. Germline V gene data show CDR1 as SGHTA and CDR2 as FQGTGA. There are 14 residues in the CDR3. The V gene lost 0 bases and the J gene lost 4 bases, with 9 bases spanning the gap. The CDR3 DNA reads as TGTGCCAGCAGCTTAACGGGCAGGCCAGAGACCCAGTACTTC. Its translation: CASSLTGRPETQYF.

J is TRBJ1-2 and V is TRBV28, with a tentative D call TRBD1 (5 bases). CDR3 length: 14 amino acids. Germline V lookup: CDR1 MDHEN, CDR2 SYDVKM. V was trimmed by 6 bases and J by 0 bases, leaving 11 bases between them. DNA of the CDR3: TGTGCCAGCAGAGACAGCGTGACTAACTATGGCTACACCTTC. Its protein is CASRDSVTNYGYTF.

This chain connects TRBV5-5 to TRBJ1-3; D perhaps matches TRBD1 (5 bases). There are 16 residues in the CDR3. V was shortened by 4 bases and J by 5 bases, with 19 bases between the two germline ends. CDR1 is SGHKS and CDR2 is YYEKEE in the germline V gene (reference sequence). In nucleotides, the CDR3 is TGTGCCAGCAGCCCAGAATCCACAAGGGGTAGAAACACCATATATTTT. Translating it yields CASSPESTRGRNTIYF.

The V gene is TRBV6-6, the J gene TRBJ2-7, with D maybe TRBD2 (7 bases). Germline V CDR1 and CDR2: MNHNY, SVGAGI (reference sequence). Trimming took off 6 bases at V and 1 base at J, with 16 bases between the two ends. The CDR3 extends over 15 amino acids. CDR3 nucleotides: TGTGCCAGCAGAGCGACGGGGGGCCGGTCCTACGAGCAGTACGTC. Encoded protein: CASRATGGRSYEQYV.

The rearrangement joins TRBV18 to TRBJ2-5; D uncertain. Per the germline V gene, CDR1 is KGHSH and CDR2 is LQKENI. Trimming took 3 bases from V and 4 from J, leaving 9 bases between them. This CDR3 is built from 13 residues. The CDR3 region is CASSPRRSETQYF. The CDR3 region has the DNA TGTGCCAGCTCACCGCGACGTTCAGAGACCCAGTACTTC.

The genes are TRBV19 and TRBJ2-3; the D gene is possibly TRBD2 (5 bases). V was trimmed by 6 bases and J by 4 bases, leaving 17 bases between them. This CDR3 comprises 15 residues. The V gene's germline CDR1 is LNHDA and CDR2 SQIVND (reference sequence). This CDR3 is CASSVNGGAADTQYF. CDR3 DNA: TGTGCCAGTAGCGTGAATGGAGGTGCCGCAGATACGCAGTATTTT.

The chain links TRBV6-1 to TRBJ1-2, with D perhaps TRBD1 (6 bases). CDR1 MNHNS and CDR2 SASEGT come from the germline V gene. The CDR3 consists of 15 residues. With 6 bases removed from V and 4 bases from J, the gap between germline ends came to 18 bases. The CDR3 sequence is CASSLGGTKTYGYTF. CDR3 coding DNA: TGTGCCAGCAGCCTAGGGGGAACCAAGACCTATGGCTACACCTTC.

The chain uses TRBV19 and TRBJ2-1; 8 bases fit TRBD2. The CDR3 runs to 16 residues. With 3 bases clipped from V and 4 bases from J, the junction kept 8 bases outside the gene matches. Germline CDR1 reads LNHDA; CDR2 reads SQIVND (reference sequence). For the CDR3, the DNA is TGTGCCAGTAGTATGTTTGCGGGAGGCACTTACAATGAGCAGTTCTTC. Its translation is CASSMFAGGTYNEQFF.

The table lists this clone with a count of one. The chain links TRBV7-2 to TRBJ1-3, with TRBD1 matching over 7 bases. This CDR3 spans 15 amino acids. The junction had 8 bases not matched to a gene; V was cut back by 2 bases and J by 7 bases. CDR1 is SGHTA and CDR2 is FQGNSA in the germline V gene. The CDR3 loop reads CASSLPMTGRNTIYF. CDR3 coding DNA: TGTGCCAGCAGCTTACCCATGACAGGGAGGAACACCATATATTTT. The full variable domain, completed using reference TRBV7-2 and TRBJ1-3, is GAGVSQSPSNKVTEKGKDVELRCDPISGHTALYWYRQSLGQGLEFLIYFQGNSAPDKSGLPSDRFSAERTGGSVSTLTIQRTQQEDSAVYLCASSLPMTGRNTIYFGEGSWLTVV.

In DNA form, the CDR3 reads TGTGCCATCAGTGGTCCAGGGGGCAATCAGCCCCAGCATTTT. It yields the protein CAISGPGGNQPQHF. The V call is TRBV10-3, the J call TRBJ1-5, with D perhaps TRBD1 (6 bases). This CDR3 is built from 14 residues. Trimming removed 4 bases at V and 2 bases at J, with 9 bases between. Germline V gene data show CDR1 as ENHRY and CDR2 as SYGVKD.

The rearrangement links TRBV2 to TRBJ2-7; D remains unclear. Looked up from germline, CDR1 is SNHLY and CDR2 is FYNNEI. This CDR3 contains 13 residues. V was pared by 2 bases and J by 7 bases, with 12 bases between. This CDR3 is CASSERADPEQYV. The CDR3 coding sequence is TGTGCCAGCAGTGAACGGGCAGACCCAGAGCAGTACGTC.

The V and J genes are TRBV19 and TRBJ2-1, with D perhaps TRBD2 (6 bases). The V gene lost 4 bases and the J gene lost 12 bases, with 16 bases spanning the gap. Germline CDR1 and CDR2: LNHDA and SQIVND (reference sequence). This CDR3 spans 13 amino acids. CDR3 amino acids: CASSRVPPGGQFF. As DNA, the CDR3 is TGTGCCAGTAGTAGGGTCCCGCCCGGGGGGCAGTTCTTC.

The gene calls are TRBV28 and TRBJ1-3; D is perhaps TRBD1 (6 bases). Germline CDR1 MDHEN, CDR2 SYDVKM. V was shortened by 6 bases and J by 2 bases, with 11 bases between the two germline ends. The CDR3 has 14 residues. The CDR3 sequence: CASRQGNAGNTIYF. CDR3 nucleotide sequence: TGTGCCAGCAGACAGGGCAACGCTGGAAACACCATATATTTT. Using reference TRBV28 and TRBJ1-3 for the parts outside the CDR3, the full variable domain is DVKVTQSSRYLVKRTGEKVFLECVQDMDHENMFWYRQDPGLGLRLIYFSYDVKMKEKGDIPEGYSVSREKKERFSLILESASTNQTSMYLCASRQGNAGNTIYFGEGSWLTVV.

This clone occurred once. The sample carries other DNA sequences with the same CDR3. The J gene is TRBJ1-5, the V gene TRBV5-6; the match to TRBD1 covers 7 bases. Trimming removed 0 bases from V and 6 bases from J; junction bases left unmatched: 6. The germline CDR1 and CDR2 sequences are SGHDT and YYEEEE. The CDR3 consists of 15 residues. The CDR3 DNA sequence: TGTGCCAGCAGCTTGGGACAGGGACCGGGTCAGCCCCAGCATTTT. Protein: CASSLGQGPGQPQHF. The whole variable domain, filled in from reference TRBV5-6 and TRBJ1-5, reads DAGVTQSPTHLIKTRGQQVTLRCSPKSGHDTVSWYQQALGQGPQFIFQYYEEEERQRGNFPDRFSGHQFPNYSSELNVNALLLGDSALYLCASSLGQGPGQPQHFGDGTRLSIL.